This T cell receptor beta chain is from a study of shared clonotypes between healthy human individuals (dated by TCRdb to 2019 to 2021). Broadly, across the study: A couple of women and a few men aged 18 to 49 years were included in the cohort. For each donor, CD4 naive and CD4 memory were each given three plates, CD8 naive was given two plates, and CD8 memory was given one plate. To estimate repertoire size and how much clonotypes are shared between individuals, the study performed deep sequencing of blood TCR repertoires from roughly five healthy adults. Different laboratories and diverse techniques were used to prepare libraries and sequence TCR repertoires, to increase sequencing depth and limit assay-specific biases. Between about 0.94 and 8.9 billion PBMCs per donor were obtained by leukapheresis.

On this clone itself: Its antigen is not yet known. No base quality information exists; no much larger clone differs at one position.

On the study overall, not on this receptor specifically: Based on pairwise subsampling, the degree of clonotype sharing among donors was expected to be affected by sequencing depth. Compared with non-shared clonotypes, clonotypes shared by all four sorted-subset donors had higher generation probabilities. When a few donors were compared, the shared fraction of clonotypes was around 5% for naive CD4, roughly 3.4% for naive CD8, roughly 2.5% for memory CD4, and 0.35% to 0.4% for memory CD8. Because the study included only a small number of donors, the genetic and exposure-history diversity represented was limited. Estimated clonotype richness was generally larger for naive than for memory subsets. Rarefaction of sorted-subset datasets indicated incomplete sequencing despite the large sequencing depth. Sampling was restricted to blood, and TCR repertoires in tissues likely differ from the TCR repertoires found in blood.

TCR CDR3 regions were amplified from genomic DNA by multiplex PCR using the deep immunoSEQ assay. For each cell subset, the extracted genomic DNA was distributed evenly across all wells of several immunoSEQ 96-well plates, and each plate served as one replicate. For sorted subsets, approximately 190 ng of genomic DNA, equivalent to 25,000 to 30,000 T cell genomes, went into each replicate PCR. Purified libraries were quantified with a Qubit 3.0 fluorometer, sized on a Bioanalyzer 2100, and re-quantified with the KAPA Library Quantification kit. Every immunoSEQ 96-well plate was sequenced on a dedicated single-read 150-cycle Illumina NextSeq 550 flow cell. Regarding the original processing steps: The immunoSEQ output contained only junctional sequences without quality scores, so filtering could not match that applied to full-length reads. Sequences were annotated with PyIR, a Python wrapper for IgBLAST v1.9, and V/J genes and CDR3 were assigned using IMGT germline references. Reads were removed for weak V/J assignments (E-value above 1e-6), missing CDR3, stop codons, out-of-frame junctions, or ambiguous translated residues. V3J clonotypes were defined by identical inferred V gene, J gene, and CDR3 amino acid sequence. To compute the percentage overlap between repertoires, the number of shared unique clonotypes was divided by the size of the smaller repertoire. Richness of each repertoire was evaluated using RTK rarefaction, the Chao1 estimator, and Recon v2.1 estimates of unobserved clonotypes. Generation probabilities were computed with OLGA for all TCRbeta clonotypes obtained by the gDNA method from four donors. Drawn from immuneACCESS, this table holds only the in-frame rearrangements with V and J called that TCRdb kept. Clones are partly lost; checked studies trace under half to an unresolved V gene and leave the rest unexplained. V, J and clone size were drawn from that table, and D and trimming were deduced from the DNA. This sample gives 2,500,000 or so clones in total; more than 85% of them show up just once. Together, the top ten hold approximately 0.37% of the sample.

The CDR3 covers 14 residues, taking in both the cysteine and the phenylalanine. Just CDR3 DNA is preserved here, 42 bases in frame from base 1. Taken from the germline V gene (reference sequence), the CDR1 and CDR2 loops are MNHNY and SVGAGI. Trimming removed 2 bases from V and 0 bases from J, leaving 8 bases between the germline ends. Healthy HIV-negative adults with no recently reported acute infections or vaccinations were included as donors. Every donor was a Caucasian adult residing in Nashville, Tennessee, USA. CD4+ T cells were enriched by magnetic negative selection, after which naive cells were positively selected on CD45RA and the negative fraction was taken as the memory subset. Blood was obtained by leukapheresis, after which PBMCs were separated by Ficoll-Histopaque density gradient centrifugation and cryopreserved in liquid nitrogen vapor phase. Purity and quantity of every magnetically sorted T cell population were checked by analytical flow cytometry. Each sorted fraction had its genomic DNA isolated and then quantified by UV absorbance on a Nanodrop 2000c.

This receptor chain uses TRBV6-6 and TRBJ2-7; the D gene remains uncertain. The sequence came from a man between 18 and 29 years old in good health. Some clones in this sample may be carry-over from other donors' samples. The sample was naive CD4+ T cells from PBMCs. This specimen's cell subset or site label, interpreted: CD45RA+ positively selected. The nucleotide sequence reads as follows: TGTGCCAGCAGTTACCGTGGAGACTCCTACGAGCAGTACTTC. This yields the protein CASSYRGDSYEQYF.